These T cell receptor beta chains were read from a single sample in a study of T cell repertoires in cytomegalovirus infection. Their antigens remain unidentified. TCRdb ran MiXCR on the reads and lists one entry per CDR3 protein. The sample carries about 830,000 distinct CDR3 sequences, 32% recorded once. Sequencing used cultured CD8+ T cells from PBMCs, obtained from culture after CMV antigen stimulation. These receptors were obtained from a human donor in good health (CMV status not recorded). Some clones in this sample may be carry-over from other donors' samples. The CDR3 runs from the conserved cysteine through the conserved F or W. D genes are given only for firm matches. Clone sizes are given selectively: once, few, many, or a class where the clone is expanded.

CDR3nt: TGCGCCAGCAGCCAAGAACAGCAGCATAATTCACCCCTCCACTTT
CDR3aa: CASSQEQQHNSPLHF
j_gene: TRBJ1-6
d_gene: -
abundance: -
v_gene: TRBV4-1

CDR3nt: TGTGCCAGCAGTTACCGGCAGGGAAATGGCTACACCTTC
CDR3aa: CASSYRQGNGYTF
j_gene: TRBJ1-2
d_gene: -
abundance: -
v_gene: TRBV6-2/TRBV6-3

CDR3nt: TGTGCCATCAGTGGGCAGGCTAACTCTGGAAACACCATATATTTT
CDR3aa: CAISGQANSGNTIYF
j_gene: TRBJ1-3
d_gene: -
abundance: -
v_gene: TRBV10-3

CDR3nt: TGTGCCATCAGTGAGTATGGCGAAACCGGGGAGCTGTTTTTT
CDR3aa: CAISEYGETGELFF
j_gene: TRBJ2-2
d_gene: -
abundance: -
v_gene: TRBV10-3

CDR3nt: TGTGCCAGCAGCGAAACAGGGAGGAACACTGAAGCTTTCTTT
CDR3aa: CASSETGRNTEAFF
j_gene: TRBJ1-1
d_gene: -
abundance: -
v_gene: TRBV7-9

CDR3nt: TGTGCTAGCAGCTTCAGCCTCGGACATCAAGAGACCCAGTACTTC
CDR3aa: CASSFSLGHQETQYF
j_gene: TRBJ2-5
d_gene: -
abundance: -
v_gene: TRBV7-6

CDR3nt: TGTGCCAGCACTGTTAGCGGGGGGGCCGGAGAGACCCAGTACTTC
CDR3aa: CASTVSGGAGETQYF
j_gene: TRBJ2-5
d_gene: TRBD2
abundance: -
v_gene: TRBV7-2

CDR3nt: TGTGTCAGCAGTTTCGGGACAGAAGTCTACGAGCAGTACTTC
CDR3aa: CVSSFGTEVYEQYF
j_gene: TRBJ2-7
d_gene: TRBD1
abundance: once
v_gene: TRBV27

CDR3nt: TGTGCCAGCAGGAAGCTTCCATATGGCTACACCTTC
CDR3aa: CASRKLPYGYTF
j_gene: TRBJ1-2
d_gene: -
abundance: many
v_gene: TRBV28

CDR3nt: TGTGCCAGCAGCTTAGGCGACTTTGAAACCTGGTACCAAGAGACCCAGTACTTC
CDR3aa: CASSLGDFETWYQETQYF
j_gene: TRBJ2-5
d_gene: -
abundance: many
v_gene: TRBV7-2

CDR3nt: TGTGCCAGCAGTTACCAGGGCTGGGGCAATCAGCCCCAGCATTTT
CDR3aa: CASSYQGWGNQPQHF
j_gene: TRBJ1-5
d_gene: -
abundance: -
v_gene: TRBV6-5

CDR3nt: TGTGCCATCAGTGAGTCTCTCGGACCGAACACCGGGGAGCTGTTTTTT
CDR3aa: CAISESLGPNTGELFF
j_gene: TRBJ2-2
d_gene: -
abundance: -
v_gene: TRBV10-3

CDR3nt: TGTGCCAGCAGTTTGGTAGGGTCCCAATGGACCGGGGAGCTGTTTTTT
CDR3aa: CASSLVGSQWTGELFF
j_gene: TRBJ2-2
d_gene: -
abundance: few
v_gene: TRBV6-1

CDR3nt: TGTGCCAGCAGATGGCGGGGACAGCAAGAGACCCAGTACTTC
CDR3aa: CASRWRGQQETQYF
j_gene: TRBJ2-5
d_gene: -
abundance: few
v_gene: TRBV6-6

CDR3nt: TGTGCCAGTAGTCTATCCACGGCAGGCGGAAACACCATATATTTT
CDR3aa: CASSLSTAGGNTIYF
j_gene: TRBJ1-3
d_gene: -
abundance: -
v_gene: TRBV19

CDR3nt: TGTGCCATCAGGGACACCGGGACAGCATACGAGCAGTACTTC
CDR3aa: CAIRDTGTAYEQYF
j_gene: TRBJ2-7
d_gene: TRBD1
abundance: -
v_gene: TRBV10-3

CDR3nt: TGTGCCAGCAGCTCGGGCAGACCAACCGGGGAGCTGTTTTTT
CDR3aa: CASSSGRPTGELFF
j_gene: TRBJ2-2
d_gene: -
abundance: -
v_gene: TRBV7-9

CDR3nt: TGTGCCAGCGAGGGACAGGGGTCGAGGGGATCCTACAATGAGCAGTTCTTC
CDR3aa: CASEGQGSRGSYNEQFF
j_gene: TRBJ2-1
d_gene: TRBD1
abundance: -
v_gene: TRBV6-1

CDR3nt: TGCGCCAGCAGCCAAGAGGCAGACTCTGGAAACACCATATATTTT
CDR3aa: CASSQEADSGNTIYF
j_gene: TRBJ1-3
d_gene: -
abundance: -
v_gene: TRBV4-1

CDR3nt: TGTGCCAGCAGCTTAAAGCTAGCGGGGGGGCCGAGCGAGCAGTACTTC
CDR3aa: CASSLKLAGGPSEQYF
j_gene: TRBJ2-7
d_gene: TRBD2
abundance: -
v_gene: TRBV7-6

CDR3nt: TGTGCCAGCAGTTCCCTAGCGGGGGACTTTACAGAACCCTACAATGAGCAGTTCTTC
CDR3aa: CASSSLAGDFTEPYNEQFF
j_gene: TRBJ2-1
d_gene: TRBD2
abundance: -
v_gene: TRBV12-3/TRBV12-4

CDR3nt: TGTGCCAGCAGCCCCGTTACGCGGGGGGCTGGAGAGACCCAGTACTTC
CDR3aa: CASSPVTRGAGETQYF
j_gene: TRBJ2-5
d_gene: TRBD2
abundance: -
v_gene: TRBV5-8

CDR3nt: TGTGCCAGTAGTATAGGGGACAGGGGCTACGAGCAGTACTTC
CDR3aa: CASSIGDRGYEQYF
j_gene: TRBJ2-7
d_gene: TRBD1
abundance: once
v_gene: TRBV19

CDR3nt: TGTGCTAGCAGCCCCCTAGGAGGGATCGGAAACACCATATATTTT
CDR3aa: CASSPLGGIGNTIYF
j_gene: TRBJ1-3
d_gene: -
abundance: many
v_gene: TRBV7-7

CDR3nt: TGTGCCAGCAGTTACGAGACAGGGGCCAATGAGCAGTTCTTC
CDR3aa: CASSYETGANEQFF
j_gene: TRBJ2-1
d_gene: TRBD1
abundance: -
v_gene: TRBV6-2/TRBV6-3

CDR3nt: TGCAGTGCTAGAGACGAGACAGGGCCTCCAAACTATGGCTACACCTTC
CDR3aa: CSARDETGPPNYGYTF
j_gene: TRBJ1-2
d_gene: TRBD1
abundance: few
v_gene: TRBV20-1

CDR3nt: TGTGCCAGTACCCCCTGGCGGGAGCAAGAGACCCAGTACTTC
CDR3aa: CASTPWREQETQYF
j_gene: TRBJ2-5
d_gene: TRBD2
abundance: once
v_gene: TRBV2

CDR3nt: TGTGCCAGCAGCTTAGGGATGGGGCAGTCTGGAGATACGCAGTATTTT
CDR3aa: CASSLGMGQSGDTQYF
j_gene: TRBJ2-3
d_gene: -
abundance: many
v_gene: TRBV7-8

CDR3nt: TGTGCCAGCAGTCACAGGGGTGGTGAAGCTTTCTTT
CDR3aa: CASSHRGGEAFF
j_gene: TRBJ1-1
d_gene: TRBD1
abundance: many
v_gene: TRBV28

CDR3nt: TGTGCCAGCAGTTACTTCGGGACAGTCCAACATCAGCCCCAGCATTTT
CDR3aa: CASSYFGTVQHQPQHF
j_gene: TRBJ1-5
d_gene: TRBD1
abundance: few
v_gene: TRBV6-2/TRBV6-3

CDR3nt: TGTGCCAGCAACACCTCAGGGGGACAGGGGTTTGCGACTGAAGCTTTCTTT
CDR3aa: CASNTSGGQGFATEAFF
j_gene: TRBJ1-1
d_gene: TRBD1
abundance: few
v_gene: TRBV28

CDR3nt: TGTGCCAGCAGTTTAAACACTCATCAGCCCCAGCATTTT
CDR3aa: CASSLNTHQPQHF
j_gene: TRBJ1-5
d_gene: -
abundance: -
v_gene: TRBV12-3/TRBV12-4

CDR3nt: TGTGCCAGCAGCTTAGCGAGGGGAGGCTCTGGAAACACCATATATTTT
CDR3aa: CASSLARGGSGNTIYF
j_gene: TRBJ1-3
d_gene: -
abundance: few
v_gene: TRBV7-6

CDR3nt: TGTGCCAGCAGTTACCGGTCACACACTGAAGCTTTCTTT
CDR3aa: CASSYRSHTEAFF
j_gene: TRBJ1-1
d_gene: -
abundance: -
v_gene: TRBV2

CDR3nt: TGTGCCAGCAGTTTATTAGGCGGGACAGACTACAATGAGCAGTTCTTC
CDR3aa: CASSLLGGTDYNEQFF
j_gene: TRBJ2-1
d_gene: -
abundance: few
v_gene: TRBV27

CDR3nt: TGTGCCAGCAGTTACAGCCGGGGGCATTTAAATGAGCAGTTCTTC
CDR3aa: CASSYSRGHLNEQFF
j_gene: TRBJ2-1
d_gene: -
abundance: -
v_gene: TRBV6-2/TRBV6-3

CDR3nt: TGTGCCAGTAGTGCGGACTTCCCGAGCTCCTACAATGAGCAGTTCTTC
CDR3aa: CASSADFPSSYNEQFF
j_gene: TRBJ2-1
d_gene: -
abundance: few
v_gene: TRBV19

CDR3nt: TGTGCCAGCAGTTTCGGCAGGCTCTATGGCTACACCTTC
CDR3aa: CASSFGRLYGYTF
j_gene: TRBJ1-2
d_gene: -
abundance: many
v_gene: TRBV12-3/TRBV12-4

CDR3nt: TGTGCCACCAGCAGAGCACAGGGGGCACAAGAGACCCAGTACTTC
CDR3aa: CATSRAQGAQETQYF
j_gene: TRBJ2-5
d_gene: TRBD1
abundance: few
v_gene: TRBV15

CDR3nt: TGTGCCAGCAGTTTAGGGTCCCCAGGGAAACTGTTTTTT
CDR3aa: CASSLGSPGKLFF
j_gene: TRBJ1-4
d_gene: -
abundance: few
v_gene: TRBV27

CDR3nt: TGTGCCAGCAGCTCCCGGGACAGTGGAGGCATGAACACTGAAGCTTTCTTT
CDR3aa: CASSSRDSGGMNTEAFF
j_gene: TRBJ1-1
d_gene: TRBD1
abundance: -
v_gene: TRBV7-9

CDR3nt: TGTGCCAGCACCCCAAGGGGCGGCGTTAATGAAAAACTGTTTTTT
CDR3aa: CASTPRGGVNEKLFF
j_gene: TRBJ1-4
d_gene: -
abundance: few
v_gene: TRBV7-2

CDR3nt: TGCGCCAGCAGCCAAGACCCAGCGATGCTCCGGCCCGTGAACACCGGGGAGCTGTTTTTT
CDR3aa: CASSQDPAMLRPVNTGELFF
j_gene: TRBJ2-2
d_gene: -
abundance: few
v_gene: TRBV4-1

CDR3nt: TGCAGCGTTGAAGCTGTACTGGCTAGCGGGGGTTACTCCTACAATGAGCAGTTCTTC
CDR3aa: CSVEAVLASGGYSYNEQFF
j_gene: TRBJ2-1
d_gene: TRBD2
abundance: -
v_gene: TRBV29-1

CDR3nt: TGTGCCAGCAGTCCCCGGGGGGACCACACAGATACGCAGTATTTT
CDR3aa: CASSPRGDHTDTQYF
j_gene: TRBJ2-3
d_gene: TRBD2
abundance: -
v_gene: TRBV12-3/TRBV12-4

CDR3nt: TGTGCCAGCAGCCAAAAGGGGGCGGGGGCCCAAAACTACGAGCAGTACTTC
CDR3aa: CASSQKGAGAQNYEQYF
j_gene: TRBJ2-7
d_gene: -
abundance: -
v_gene: TRBV14

CDR3nt: TGTGCCAGCAGTTTATGGGGGGCCGTCATAAAACCCGGGGAGCTGTTTTTT
CDR3aa: CASSLWGAVIKPGELFF
j_gene: TRBJ2-2
d_gene: -
abundance: few
v_gene: TRBV27

CDR3nt: TGTGCCAGCTCTAGGGCAGGGGGCTACGAGCAGTACTTC
CDR3aa: CASSRAGGYEQYF
j_gene: TRBJ2-7
d_gene: TRBD1
abundance: few
v_gene: TRBV7-9

CDR3nt: TGTGCCAGCAGTTACTGGGCAGGGGGCCAGCCCCAGCATTTT
CDR3aa: CASSYWAGGQPQHF
j_gene: TRBJ1-5
d_gene: TRBD1
abundance: few
v_gene: TRBV6-5

CDR3nt: TGTGCCAGCAGCTTCACAACAGGGGGCTATGGCTACACCTTC
CDR3aa: CASSFTTGGYGYTF
j_gene: TRBJ1-2
d_gene: TRBD1
abundance: many
v_gene: TRBV7-2

CDR3nt: TGTGCCAGCAGCTTAGGGGCAGCAAAGAACACTGAAGCTTTCTTT
CDR3aa: CASSLGAAKNTEAFF
j_gene: TRBJ1-1
d_gene: -
abundance: few
v_gene: TRBV7-3

CDR3nt: TGTGCCAGTAGTATGCCGGGACTAGCCCAGACCCAGTACTTC
CDR3aa: CASSMPGLAQTQYF
j_gene: TRBJ2-5
d_gene: TRBD2
abundance: -
v_gene: TRBV19

CDR3nt: TGTGCCAGCAGCTTAGTGTTGGATGATGAAGCTTTCTTT
CDR3aa: CASSLVLDDEAFF
j_gene: TRBJ1-1
d_gene: -
abundance: few
v_gene: TRBV7-8

CDR3nt: TGTGCCAGCAGTTCGTTGACAGCTTCCTACGAGCAGTACTTC
CDR3aa: CASSSLTASYEQYF
j_gene: TRBJ2-7
d_gene: -
abundance: few
v_gene: TRBV27

CDR3nt: TGTGCCAGCAGTTGGCGGCCACTGAATTACGAGCAGTACTTC
CDR3aa: CASSWRPLNYEQYF
j_gene: TRBJ2-7
d_gene: -
abundance: many
v_gene: TRBV6-6

CDR3nt: TGTGCCAGCAGTCCCAGGTCGTATACTGAAGCTTTCTTT
CDR3aa: CASSPRSYTEAFF
j_gene: TRBJ1-1
d_gene: -
abundance: few
v_gene: TRBV6-5